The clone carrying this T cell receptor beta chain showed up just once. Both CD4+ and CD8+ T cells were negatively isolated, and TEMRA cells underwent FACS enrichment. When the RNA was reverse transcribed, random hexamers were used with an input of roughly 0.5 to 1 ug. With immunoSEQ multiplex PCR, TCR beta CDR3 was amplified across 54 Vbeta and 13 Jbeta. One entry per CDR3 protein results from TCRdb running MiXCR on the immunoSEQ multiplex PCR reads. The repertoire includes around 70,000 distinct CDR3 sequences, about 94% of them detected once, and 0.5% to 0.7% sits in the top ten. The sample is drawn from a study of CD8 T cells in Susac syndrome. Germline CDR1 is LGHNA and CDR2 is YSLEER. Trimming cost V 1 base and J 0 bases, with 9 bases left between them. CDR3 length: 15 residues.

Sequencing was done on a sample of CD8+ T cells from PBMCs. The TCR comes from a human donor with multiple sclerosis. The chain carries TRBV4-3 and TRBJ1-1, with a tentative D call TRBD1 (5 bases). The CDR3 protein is CASSQARQLNTEAFF. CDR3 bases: TGCGCCAGCAGCCAAGCGCGACAGCTGAACACTGAAGCTTTCTTT.